This TCR beta chain was found in a study of siplizumab effects on memory and regulatory T cells. General observations from the study: Major contributors to the alloresponse seemed to be naive T cells, which also appeared more diverse than memory cells. Neither a naive nor a memory phenotype was assignable to roughly 80-96% of proliferating CD4+ or CD8+ clones. Proliferating Tregs from siplizumab cultures lacked functional confirmation of suppression. Of the alloreactive clones, only a minor fraction mapped to unstimulated subsets.

The table came from immunoSEQ multiplex PCR; TCRdb's copy has only in-frame clones and leaves some out. The table shows 95,000 to 110,000 clones, with roughly 92% occurring only once. CDR1 SGHRS and CDR2 YFSETQ come from the germline V gene. V lost 0 bases and J lost 6, with 4 bases in between. The CDR3 runs 12 residues. Details on this clone: Its antigen is still unknown.

The receptor was derived from a human donor in good health. The chain joins TRBV5-1 to TRBJ2-1; D unresolved. Sequencing was carried out using Tregs sorted from blood. The CDR3 sequence is CASSLESNEQFF. The CDR3 coding sequence is TGCGCCAGCAGCTTGGAAAGCAATGAGCAGTTCTTC.